Following are 19 T cell receptor beta chains from one sample sequenced in a study of regulatory T cells in long-lasting Graves disease. Indicated time point: newly diagnosed GD, antithyroid drugs for less than 3 months. Extracted PBMC RNA gave rise to the TCR library. According to the study, TCR beta libraries were built with iRepertoire HTBI primers and CDR3-region Arm-PCR. TCRdb passed the multiplex PCR reads through MiXCR, listing each CDR3 protein once. The sample has about 540,000 distinct CDR3 sequences, about 14% seen once. The sample was also linked to a second study, of T cells in Graves' hyperthyroidism and ophthalmopathy.

Sequenced material: peripheral blood mononuclear cells (PBMCs), taken at new diagnosis, from a patient treated with antithyroid drugs. These receptors were taken from a man aged 30 to 39 with Graves disease.

This clonotype was seen repeatedly, ten times or more. The V and J genes are TRBV18 and TRBJ1-5, with D perhaps TRBD1 (5 bases). The CDR3 runs 13 residues. Germline CDR1 is KGHSH and CDR2 is LQKENI. V gave up 3 bases and J gave up 15 bases, with 18 bases separating them. In nucleotides, the CDR3 is TGTGCCAGCTCACCTCGAAGTGGGGACGTGATGCATTTT. It codes for CASSPRSGDVMHF.

This clonotype was seen repeatedly, ten times or more. The chain combines TRBV6-1 with TRBJ2-4, with a tentative D call TRBD2 (5 bases). Looked up from germline, CDR1 is MNHNS and CDR2 is SASEGT. V was cut by 7 bases and J by 9 bases, with 13 bases left in between. The CDR3 sequence is 12 residues long. The CDR3: CASKAPEGIQYF. The CDR3 nucleotides read TGTGCCAGCAAGGCCCCAGAGGGCATTCAGTACTTC.

V is TRBV5-1 and J is TRBJ2-5, with D perhaps TRBD2 (5 bases). The CDR3 loop spans 15 amino acids. The ends were cut back, 2 bases at V and 0 bases at J, with 11 bases in the middle. Germline V gene sequence: CDR1 SGHRS, CDR2 YFSETQ. CDR3 sequence reads: CASSLNRADQETQYF. DNA for the CDR3: TGCGCCAGCAGCTTAAACAGAGCGGACCAAGAGACCCAGTACTTC.

This clonotype was counted many times. The V and J genes are TRBV6-5 and TRBJ2-7; 7 bases fit TRBD2. V dropped 2 bases and J dropped 2; count of bases not matched to a gene: 6. In germline, CDR1 is MNHEY, CDR2 SVGAGI. The CDR3 sequence is 15 residues long. CDR3 coding DNA: TGTGCCAGCAGTTACGGGGGGGTGGCCCCCTACGAGCAGTACTTC. The encoded protein is CASSYGGVAPYEQYF.

This clonotype has only a few counts. The chain couples TRBV5-6 to TRBJ2-1, with 7 bases aligning to TRBD2. The CDR3 length is 15 residues. After removal of 0 bases from V and 3 bases from J, the junction contained 3 bases not matched to a gene. Germline values: CDR1 SGHDT, CDR2 YYEEEE. The CDR3 region has the DNA TGTGCCAGCAGCTTGGGCGGGAGTCTCTACAATGAGCAGTTCTTC. Protein sequence: CASSLGGSLYNEQFF. The whole variable domain, filled in from reference TRBV5-6 and TRBJ2-1, reads DAGVTQSPTHLIKTRGQQVTLRCSPKSGHDTVSWYQQALGQGPQFIFQYYEEEERQRGNFPDRFSGHQFPNYSSELNVNALLLGDSALYLCASSLGGSLYNEQFFGPGTRLTVL.

This clonotype was seen repeatedly, ten times or more. The V call is TRBV29-1, the J call TRBJ2-7; 9 bases align to TRBD1. V was clipped by 2 bases and J by 2 bases; unmatched bases: 7. CDR3 length: 15 amino acids. Germline V CDR1 and CDR2: SQVTM, ANQGSEA. The CDR3 reads CSVESTGTGTYEQYF. DNA for the CDR3: TGCAGCGTTGAATCCACCGGGACAGGGACCTACGAGCAGTACTTC.

At least ten counts were recorded for this clonotype. The chain has TRBV29-1 and TRBJ1-2; unclear D gene. The germline V and J ends were trimmed by 4 bases and 4 bases, with 7 bases remaining between them. Germline V gene lookup returns CDR1 SQVTM and CDR2 ANQGSEA. CDR3 length: 11 amino acids. The CDR3 sequence: CSVVGFYGYTF. In nucleotides, the CDR3 is TGCAGCGTTGTGGGGTTCTATGGCTACACCTTC. Using reference TRBV29-1 and TRBJ1-2 for the parts outside the CDR3, the full variable domain is SAVISQKPSRDICQRGTSLTIQCQVDSQVTMMFWYRQQPGQSLTLIATANQGSEATYESGFVIDKFPISRPNLTFSTLTVSNMSPEDSSIYLCSVVGFYGYTFGSGTRLTVV.

This clonotype was recorded many times. V usage is TRBV7-2 and J usage is TRBJ1-3, with no clear D. V was cut by 5 bases and J by 11 bases, with 16 bases left in between. Germline V lookup: CDR1 SGHTA, CDR2 FQGNSA. This CDR3 comprises 13 residues. CDR3 residues: CASSTWTDLAIYF. The CDR3 nucleotides are TGTGCCAGCAGCACTTGGACGGATCTCGCCATATATTTT.

The chain recombines TRBV11-2 with TRBJ1-2; no firm D call. The CDR3 is 15 residues long. The V end lost 5 bases, the J end lost 4 bases, and 17 bases lay between the germline ends. Germline V gene data show CDR1 as SGHAT and CDR2 as FQNNGV. CDR3 sequence (DNA): TGTGCCAGCAGCCCAGCCGTCCCAGTCCTCTATGGCTACACCTTC. Its translation is CASSPAVPVLYGYTF.

This clonotype was recorded at least ten times. V is TRBV2 and J is TRBJ2-7, with D unresolved. This CDR3 has 12 amino acids. Germline CDR1 and CDR2: SNHLY and FYNNEI. V lost 7 bases and J lost 0, with 7 bases in between. CDR3 amino acids: CASKRGSYEQYF. CDR3 nucleotides: TGTGCCAGCAAACGCGGCTCCTACGAGCAGTACTTC.

This clonotype was detected many times. J is TRBJ2-7 and V is TRBV2; no clear D gene. The germline V gene has CDR1 SNHLY and CDR2 FYNNEI. Trimming took 7 bases from V and 7 from J, leaving 29 bases between them. The CDR3 runs to 17 residues. As DNA, the CDR3 is TGTGCCAGCAACCCCGCTGCGATAGTCCAAGGTAATGGAGAGCAGTACTTC. Its translation is CASNPAAIVQGNGEQYF.

Many counts were recorded for this clonotype. The chain links TRBV9 to TRBJ2-5; 8 positions agree with TRBD2. Germline V CDR1 and CDR2: SGDLS, YYNGEE. J gave up 5 bases and V 2 bases, and 14 bases lay outside the gene matches. The CDR3 sequence is 17 residues long. In nucleotides, the CDR3 is TGTGCCAGCAGCGTGCCTAGCGGGCCTAAGTTGGGCGAGACCCAGTACTTC. Protein sequence: CASSVPSGPKLGETQYF.

This clonotype has a count of ten or more. V gene TRBV5-1 combines with J gene TRBJ2-5; tentative D call: TRBD2 (6 bases). Germline-derived CDR1 and CDR2 are SGHRS and YFSETQ. The CDR3 totals 13 residues. Between the trimmed V and J ends, which lost 2 bases and 3 bases, there was a span of 8 bases. CDR3 nucleotides: TGCGCCAGCAGCTTCGGGAGCGAAGAGACCCAGTACTTC. This codes for CASSFGSEETQYF.

In this sample, this clonotype turned up many times. V usage is TRBV5-1 and J usage is TRBJ1-1, with a possible D match to TRBD1 (6 bases). This CDR3 is 12 amino acids long. Germline V gives CDR1 SGHRS, CDR2 YFSETQ. V lost 4 bases, J lost 10 bases, and 14 bases lay in between. CDR3 region: CASSPGQFLAFF. The CDR3 DNA reads as TGCGCCAGCAGCCCGGGACAATTTTTAGCTTTCTTT.

Many counts were recorded for this clonotype. The rearrangement links TRBV28 to TRBJ2-3, with no clear D. Trimming shortened V by 4 bases and J by 0 bases, and 11 bases separated the two germline ends. Looked up from germline, CDR1 is MDHEN and CDR2 is SYDVKM. This CDR3 is built from 15 residues. CDR3 region: CASSSTPASTDTQYF. In DNA form, the CDR3 reads TGTGCCAGCAGTTCGACGCCTGCTAGCACAGATACGCAGTATTTT.

V and J are TRBV2 and TRBJ2-7; a possible D gene is TRBD2 (6 bases). CDR3 length: 10 amino acids. V lost 9 bases, J lost 7 bases, and 10 bases lay in between. Germline CDR1 reads SNHLY; CDR2 reads FYNNEI. The chain's CDR3 is CASTLAEQYF. The CDR3 coding sequence is TGTGCCAGTACGCTAGCGGAGCAGTACTTC.

Many counts were recorded for this clonotype. This chain's CDR3 is CASSRDRGNNEQYF. CDR3 bases: TGTGCCAGCAGCCGGGACAGGGGAAACAACGAGCAGTACTTC. The rearrangement joins TRBV12-3 or TRBV12-4 to TRBJ2-7; 10 bases match TRBD1. J lost 5 bases, V lost 6 bases, and 7 bases had no gene match. The length of the CDR3 is 14 residues.

For this clonotype: Just one base apart from a much larger clone, this may be a read error. The chain carries TRBV11-2 and TRBJ1-6; D perhaps matches TRBD1 (6 bases). Germline assignment: CDR1 SGHAT and CDR2 FQNNGV. This CDR3 spans 16 amino acids. CDR3 loop: CVSSPNPGTWGSPLHF. The CDR3 DNA is TGTGTCAGCAGCCCAAACCCCGGGACATGGGGTTCACCCCTCCACTTT.

This clonotype has ten or more counts. V gene TRBV20-1 combines with J gene TRBJ2-4; D may correspond to TRBD1 or TRBD2 (5 bases each). The ends were cut back, 1 base at V and 1 base at J, with 5 bases in the middle. The CDR3 consists of 13 residues. The germline gives CDR1 DFQATT, CDR2 SNEGSKA (reference sequence). The CDR3 spells CSARGDAKNIQYF. Written as DNA, the CDR3 is TGCAGTGCTAGAGGGGACGCCAAAAACATTCAGTACTTC.